This TCR beta chain was documented in a study of cytomegalovirus exposure and HLA in healthy donors. Notes on the study in general: Clonal expansion, a later analysis showed, was greater in HLA-associated TCR beta chains than in equally common others.

PCR involved 60 Vbeta and 13 Jbeta primers. The table came from immunoSEQ multiplex PCR; TCRdb's copy has only in-frame clones and leaves some out. The table shows 50,000 to 70,000 clones, with 60% to 80% occurring only once. CDR1 and CDR2 from the germline V gene are LGHNA and YNFKEQ. The CDR3 spans 17 residues. Trimming cost V 0 bases and J 5 bases; bases outside gene matches: 5. Details on this clone: Its antigen remains unidentified. Additional DNA sequences in this sample encode the identical CDR3.

The rearrangement joins TRBV4-2 to TRBJ2-2; 11 bases map to TRBD2. The sequence came from a man in his thirties or forties in good health and CMV-seronegative. The specimen was PBMCs. The CDR3: CASSQDALAGGTGELFF. The CDR3 DNA reads TGTGCCAGCAGCCAAGATGCCCTAGCGGGGGGTACCGGGGAGCTGTTTTTT.